This TCR beta chain was recorded in a study of T cells in Graves' hyperthyroidism and ophthalmopathy. The CDR3 covers 17 residues. Trimming removed 4 bases from V and 7 bases from J; junction bases left unmatched: 11. Germline CDR1 is MNHEY and CDR2 is SMNVEV (reference sequence). Authors of the study amplified TCR beta CDR3 regions from RNA transcripts. Researchers ran a first-round RT-PCR on the TCR CDR3 using the HTBI primer set. TCRdb ran MiXCR on the multiplex PCR reads and lists one entry per CDR3 protein. The sample holds approximately 610,000 distinct CDR3 sequences; roughly 14% are singletons and the top ten take about 4%.

The chain has TRBV27 and TRBJ2-2; 11 nucleotides line up with TRBD2. Sequenced material: blood. The receptor was isolated from a woman aged 40 to 50 with Graves' ophthalmopathy. The CDR3 loop is CASSSHLAGGWDGELFF. CDR3 DNA: TGTGCCAGCAGTTCACATCTAGCGGGAGGATGGGACGGGGAGCTGTTTTTT.